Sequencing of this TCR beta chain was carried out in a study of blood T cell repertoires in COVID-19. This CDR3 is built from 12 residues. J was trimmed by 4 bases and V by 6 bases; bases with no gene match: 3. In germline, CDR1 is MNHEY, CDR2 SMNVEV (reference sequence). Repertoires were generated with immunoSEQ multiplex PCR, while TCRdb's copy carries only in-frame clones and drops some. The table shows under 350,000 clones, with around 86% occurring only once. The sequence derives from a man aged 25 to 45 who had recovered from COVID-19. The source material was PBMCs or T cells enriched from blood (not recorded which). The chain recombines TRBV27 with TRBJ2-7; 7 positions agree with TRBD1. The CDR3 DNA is TGTGCCAGCAGCCTGACAGGGTACGAGCAGTACTTC. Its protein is CASSLTGYEQYF.